This entry features one T cell receptor (beta chain) sequence. As yet, its antigen is unknown. For the second PCR, which ran for 7 to 11 cycles, a sample-barcoded 5' primer and a J-beta primer mix were used. TCRdb called the 5' RACE reads again in MiXCR, with one record for every CDR3 protein. The sample lists some 760,000 distinct CDR3 sequences; just under 25% were seen once. The sample originates from a study of blood T cells in healthy people across ages. Study summary: About one barcoded beta molecule per two T cells was the capture yield of template switching. Study-level points and caveats: What prevented conclusive comparison of naive and antigen-experienced cells was that PBMCs were unsorted.

The V segment lost 3 bases and the J segment 0 bases; nucleotides outside the gene matches: 12. This CDR3 comprises 18 residues. Total RNA extracted from each sample amounted to at least 5 micrograms. The sample also formed part of further work on T cells of mothers and their children.

The sequenced sample was blood. The TCR sequence derives from a boy younger than 18 in good health. The chain recombines TRBV12-3 or TRBV12-4 with TRBJ2-7; 9 bases are a match to TRBD2. The CDR3 protein is CASSFAVSGGLSSYEQYF. The CDR3 DNA reads as TGTGCCAGCAGTTTTGCCGTTAGCGGGGGTTTAAGCTCCTACGAGCAGTACTTC.